This is a list of T cell receptor beta chains from one sample in a study of blood T cell repertoires in COVID-19. TCRdb's copy holds only in-frame clones and misses some; the assay was immunoSEQ multiplex PCR. This sample has approximately 300,000 clones, with approximately 90% found just once. The material sequenced was peripheral blood. The receptors derive from a woman in her 30s with COVID-19, enrolled during active disease. Both conserved end residues are part of each CDR3. A D gene is named only where the DNA matches it firmly. Expanded clones are given a class, and other clones once, few, many or no size at all.

v_call	j_call	d_call	clone_size	cdr3_aa	cdr3_nt
TRBV9	TRBJ2-3	.	.	CASSPWGGADTQYF	TGTGCCAGCAGCCCGTGGGGCGGCGCAGATACGCAGTATTTT
TRBV5-1	TRBJ1-3	.	.	CASSRSSSGNTIYF	TGCGCCAGCAGTCGTTCGAGCTCTGGAAACACCATATATTTT
TRBV29-1	TRBJ1-1	.	.	CSVAVRGQIEAFF	TGCAGCGTTGCCGTCCGTGGACAGATTGAAGCTTTCTTT
TRBV13	TRBJ2-5	.	.	CASSLRETQYF	TGTGCCAGCAGCTTACGAGAGACCCAGTACTTC
TRBV4-3	TRBJ2-1	TRBD2	.	CASSQDYSAGTYNEQFF	TGCGCCAGCAGCCAAGATTACTCAGCGGGGACCTACAATGAGCAGTTCTTC
TRBV20-1	TRBJ2-7	TRBD2	.	CSASKATSGSGYEQYF	TGCAGTGCTAGTAAAGCGACTAGCGGGAGCGGCTACGAGCAGTACTTC
TRBV10-1	TRBJ2-7	TRBD1	.	CASSEGTGAYEQYF	TGCGCCAGCAGTGAAGGGACAGGAGCCTACGAGCAGTACTTC
TRBV7-9	TRBJ2-7	TRBD1	.	CASSLGQVYEQYF	TGTGCCAGCAGCCTTGGACAGGTCTACGAGCAGTACTTC
TRBV6-5	TRBJ1-1	.	.	CASRKGGTLGAEAFF	TGTGCCAGCAGGAAAGGGGGAACCCTGGGCGCTGAAGCTTTCTTT
TRBV27	TRBJ2-7	TRBD1	.	CASSLKGTGYYEQYF	TGTGCCAGCAGTTTAAAAGGGACAGGGTACTACGAGCAGTACTTC
TRBV5-1	TRBJ2-5	TRBD2	.	CASSLALAGVRETQYF	TGCGCCAGCAGCTTAGCGCTAGCGGGAGTCCGGGAGACCCAGTACTTC
TRBV4-1	TRBJ1-5	.	.	CASSHTSDQPQHF	TGCGCCAGCAGCCACACCTCAGATCAGCCCCAGCATTTT
TRBV28	TRBJ1-5	TRBD1	.	CASSPRQGGNQPQHF	TGTGCCAGCAGTCCGAGACAGGGAGGCAATCAGCCCCAGCATTTT
TRBV7-7	TRBJ2-1	TRBD2	.	CASSEGLAGAIDEQFF	TGTGCTAGCAGCGAGGGACTAGCGGGAGCGATCGATGAGCAGTTCTTC
TRBV28	TRBJ1-5	.	.	CASSLGGRGPQHF	TGTGCCAGCAGCCTGGGGGGACGAGGGCCCCAGCATTTT
TRBV4-2	TRBJ2-7	TRBD2	.	CASSLPSGSSYEQYF	TGTGCCAGCAGCCTTCCTAGCGGGAGCTCCTACGAGCAGTACTTC
TRBV6-5	TRBJ1-2	.	.	CASSSGYDYGYTF	TGTGCCAGCAGTTCGGGGTATGACTATGGCTACACCTTC
TRBV5-1	TRBJ1-1	TRBD1	once	CASRAGGPDTEAFF	TGCGCCAGCAGGGCAGGGGGTCCGGACACTGAAGCTTTCTTT
TRBV6-5	TRBJ2-5	.	.	CASSFVAVNQETQYF	TGTGCCAGCAGTTTCGTAGCGGTGAACCAAGAGACCCAGTACTTC
TRBV7-6	TRBJ2-7	.	once	CAVGSSYEQYF	TGTGCGGTAGGGAGCTCCTACGAGCAGTACTTC
TRBV3-1/TRBV3-2	TRBJ2-5	.	.	CASRLGERGETQYF	TGTGCCAGCAGGCTTGGGGAGCGAGGAGAGACCCAGTACTTC
TRBV24-1	TRBJ1-2	TRBD1	.	CATSDPDRVGGYTF	TGTGCCACCAGTGACCCGGACAGGGTCGGTGGCTACACCTTC
TRBV11-3	TRBJ2-3	TRBD2	.	CASSLGKREQSTDTQYF	TGTGCCAGCAGCTTAGGGAAGCGGGAACAGAGCACAGATACGCAGTATTTT
TRBV11-2	TRBJ2-1	.	.	CASSPIRGGYLNEQFF	TGTGCCAGCAGCCCGATTAGGGGGGGCTACCTGAATGAGCAGTTCTTC
TRBV9	TRBJ2-7	.	.	CASSVGAGISYEQYF	TGTGCCAGCAGCGTGGGGGCAGGGATTTCCTACGAGCAGTACTTC
TRBV30	TRBJ2-3	.	.	CAWSTGTPADTQYF	TGTGCCTGGAGCACCGGGACTCCCGCGGATACGCAGTATTTT
TRBV2	TRBJ1-6	.	.	CASSPPRSSYNSPLHF	TGTGCCAGCAGTCCGCCGCGGAGCTCCTATAATTCACCCCTCCACTTT
TRBV28	TRBJ1-2	.	.	CASSTGGWYGYTF	TGTGCCAGCAGTACGGGGGGATGGTATGGCTACACCTTC
TRBV2	TRBJ2-7	.	.	CASSEGRLSSYEQYF	TGTGCCAGCAGTGAAGGGAGACTGAGCTCCTACGAGCAGTACTTC
TRBV30	TRBJ1-1	.	few	CAWSGVRVRDTEAFF	TGTGCCTGGAGTGGGGTGAGGGTTCGGGACACTGAAGCTTTCTTT
TRBV4-1	TRBJ1-5	.	.	CASSQESGTLWPQHF	TGCGCCAGCAGCCAAGAATCTGGGACACTCTGGCCCCAGCATTTT
TRBV5-4	TRBJ1-1	.	once	CASSLDPMNTEAFF	TGTGCCAGCAGCTTGGACCCTATGAACACTGAAGCTTTCTTT
TRBV11-3	TRBJ2-7	.	once	CASSLDETTSSYEQYF	TGTGCCAGCAGCTTGGACGAGACTACAAGCTCCTACGAGCAGTACTTC
TRBV2	TRBJ1-1	.	few	CASSEDMVPARGAFF	TGTGCCAGCAGTGAAGACATGGTACCCGCTCGGGGGGCTTTCTTT
TRBV4-3	TRBJ2-1	TRBD2	.	CASSQEVRTRYNEQFF	TGCGCCAGCAGCCAAGAAGTGCGGACTAGATACAATGAGCAGTTCTTC
TRBV11-2	TRBJ2-7	TRBD2	.	CASSLESSGTYEQYF	TGTGCCAGCAGCTTAGAGAGTAGCGGGACCTACGAGCAGTACTTC
TRBV30	TRBJ1-2	TRBD1	.	CAWSGTGLNYGYTF	TGTGCCTGGTCAGGGACAGGGCTAAACTATGGCTACACCTTC
TRBV3-1/TRBV3-2	TRBJ2-7	.	.	CASSLQGTGEQYF	TGTGCCAGCAGCCTACAGGGGACTGGCGAGCAGTACTTC
TRBV25-1	TRBJ2-5	.	.	CASSEVTRETQYF	TGTGCCAGCAGTGAAGTTACACGAGAGACCCAGTACTTC
TRBV30	TRBJ1-3	.	.	CATQGGSGNTIYF	TGTGCCACCCAGGGAGGCTCTGGAAACACCATATATTTT
TRBV11-3	TRBJ2-7	TRBD1	.	CASSRDRGSYEQYF	TGTGCCAGCAGCCGCGACAGGGGCTCCTACGAGCAGTACTTC
TRBV11-2	TRBJ2-1	TRBD2	.	CASRDGTSGYNEQFF	TGTGCCAGCAGAGACGGGACTAGCGGTTACAATGAGCAGTTCTTC
TRBV5-4	TRBJ2-5	.	.	CASSLAGLETQYF	TGTGCCAGCAGCTTGGCAGGGCTGGAGACCCAGTACTTC
TRBV5-1	TRBJ2-7	.	.	CASSYDRTVQYF	TGCGCCAGCAGCTACGACAGAACAGTGCAGTACTTC
TRBV21-1	TRBJ2-7	.	.	CASGQVSYEQYF	TGTGCCAGCGGCCAGGTGTCCTACGAGCAGTACTTC